The text below deals with one T cell receptor (beta chain). CDR1 is SGHAT and CDR2 is FQNNGV in the germline V gene. Germline trimming cut 6 bases from V and 5 bases from J; bases unmatched to any gene: 7. CDR3 length: 14 residues. The record originates from a study of blood T cell repertoires in COVID-19. The assay was immunoSEQ multiplex PCR, and TCRdb's table has in-frame clones only and misses some. Seen here are a few hundred thousand clones, approximately 90% observed once, and the top ten hold 1.2%. The study recruited people aged 18 to 89 years across under 25 US areas. Participants' reported clinical history set cohort assignment.

The source material was PBMCs or T cells enriched from blood (not recorded which). This receptor was taken from a woman between 18 and 29 years old who had recovered from COVID-19. V gene TRBV11-2 combines with J gene TRBJ2-1, with TRBD1 identical over 7 bases. In nucleotides, the CDR3 is TGTGCCAGCAGACCCCTGAGGGGGCACAATGAGCAGTTCTTC. Encoded protein: CASRPLRGHNEQFF.